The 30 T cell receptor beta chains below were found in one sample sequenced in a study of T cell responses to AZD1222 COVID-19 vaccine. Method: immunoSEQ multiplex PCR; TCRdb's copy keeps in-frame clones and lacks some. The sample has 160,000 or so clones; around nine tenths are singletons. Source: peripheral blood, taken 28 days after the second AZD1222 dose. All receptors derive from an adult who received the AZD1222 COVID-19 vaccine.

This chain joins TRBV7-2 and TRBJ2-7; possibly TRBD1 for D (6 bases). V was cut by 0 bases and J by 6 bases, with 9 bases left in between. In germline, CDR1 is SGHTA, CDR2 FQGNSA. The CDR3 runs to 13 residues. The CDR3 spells CASSLAQGGEQYF. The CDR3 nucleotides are TGTGCCAGCAGCTTAGCGCAAGGGGGCGAGCAGTACTTC. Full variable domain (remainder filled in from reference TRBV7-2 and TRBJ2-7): GAGVSQSPSNKVTEKGKDVELRCDPISGHTALYWYRQSLGQGLEFLIYFQGNSAPDKSGLPSDRFSAERTGGSVSTLTIQRTQQEDSAVYLCASSLAQGGEQYFGPGTRLTVT.

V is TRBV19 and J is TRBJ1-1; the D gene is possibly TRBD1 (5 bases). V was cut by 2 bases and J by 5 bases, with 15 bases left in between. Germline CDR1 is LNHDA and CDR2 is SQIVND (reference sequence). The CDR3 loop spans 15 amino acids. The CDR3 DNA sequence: TGTGCCAGTAGTATACTCCCGGCCAGGGTTACTGAAGCTTTCTTT. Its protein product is CASSILPARVTEAFF.

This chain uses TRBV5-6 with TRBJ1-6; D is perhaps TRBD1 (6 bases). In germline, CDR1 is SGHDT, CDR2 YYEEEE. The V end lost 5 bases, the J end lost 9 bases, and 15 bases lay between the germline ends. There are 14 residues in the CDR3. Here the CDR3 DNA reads TGTGCCAGCAGTAACAGGGCAAGGGGTTCACCCCTCCACTTT. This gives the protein CASSNRARGSPLHF.

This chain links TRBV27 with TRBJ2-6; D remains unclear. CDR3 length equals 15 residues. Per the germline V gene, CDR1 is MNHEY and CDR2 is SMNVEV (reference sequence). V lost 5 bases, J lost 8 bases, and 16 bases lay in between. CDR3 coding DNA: TGTGCCAGCAGTCCCGTCCCGAGAGGTTCCAACGTCCTGACTTTC. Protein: CASSPVPRGSNVLTF.

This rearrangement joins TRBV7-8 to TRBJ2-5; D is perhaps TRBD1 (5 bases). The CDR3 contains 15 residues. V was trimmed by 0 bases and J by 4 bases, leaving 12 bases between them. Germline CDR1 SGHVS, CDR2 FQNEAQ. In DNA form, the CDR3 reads TGTGCCAGCAGCTTAGCGCAGGGATGGCGAGAGACCCAGTACTTC. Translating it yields CASSLAQGWRETQYF.

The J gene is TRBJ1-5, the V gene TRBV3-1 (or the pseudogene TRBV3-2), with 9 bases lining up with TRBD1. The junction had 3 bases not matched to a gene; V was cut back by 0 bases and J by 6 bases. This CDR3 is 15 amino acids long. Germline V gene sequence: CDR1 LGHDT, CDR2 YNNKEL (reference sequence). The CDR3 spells CASSQETGGPQPQHF. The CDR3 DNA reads TGTGCCAGCAGCCAAGAAACAGGGGGCCCTCAGCCCCAGCATTTT.

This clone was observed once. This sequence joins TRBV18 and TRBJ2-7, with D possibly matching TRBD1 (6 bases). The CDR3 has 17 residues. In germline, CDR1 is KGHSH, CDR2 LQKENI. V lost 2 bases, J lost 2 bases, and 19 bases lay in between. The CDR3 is CASSPSGRAWGPYEQYF. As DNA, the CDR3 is TGTGCCAGCTCACCATCCGGACGGGCCTGGGGGCCCTACGAGCAGTACTTC.

The CDR3 spells CASSLGNRLGYGYTF. In DNA form, the CDR3 reads TGTGCCAGCAGCTTAGGGAACAGGCTGGGCTATGGCTACACCTTC. The chain links TRBV7-9 to TRBJ1-2, with a tentative D call TRBD1 (5 bases). V gave up 1 base and J gave up 4 bases, with 13 bases separating them. Germline V gene sequence: CDR1 SEHNR, CDR2 FQNEAQ (reference sequence). This CDR3 region has 15 residues.

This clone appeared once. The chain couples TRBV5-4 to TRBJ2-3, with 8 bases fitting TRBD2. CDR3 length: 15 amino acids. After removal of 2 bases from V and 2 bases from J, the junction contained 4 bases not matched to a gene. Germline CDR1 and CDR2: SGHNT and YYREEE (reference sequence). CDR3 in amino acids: CASSLRRGATDTQYF. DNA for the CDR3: TGTGCCAGCAGCTTACGGCGGGGGGCCACAGATACGCAGTATTTT.

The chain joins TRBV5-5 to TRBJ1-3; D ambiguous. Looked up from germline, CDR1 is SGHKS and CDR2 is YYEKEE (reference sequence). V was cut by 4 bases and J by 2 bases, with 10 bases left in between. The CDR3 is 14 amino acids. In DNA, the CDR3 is TGTGCCAGCAGCCCCTCCCGGGCTGGAAACACCATATATTTT. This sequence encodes CASSPSRAGNTIYF.

CDR3 residues: CASSPSPGGDPGNTIYF. Here the CDR3 DNA reads TGTGCCAGCAGCCCCTCCCCCGGGGGTGACCCTGGAAACACCATATATTTT. The chain links TRBV13 to TRBJ1-3; D possibly corresponds to TRBD1 (5 bases). Trimming took 5 bases from V and 2 from J, leaving 19 bases between them. CDR1 is PRHDT and CDR2 is FYEKMQ in the germline V gene (reference sequence). The CDR3 is 17 amino acids.

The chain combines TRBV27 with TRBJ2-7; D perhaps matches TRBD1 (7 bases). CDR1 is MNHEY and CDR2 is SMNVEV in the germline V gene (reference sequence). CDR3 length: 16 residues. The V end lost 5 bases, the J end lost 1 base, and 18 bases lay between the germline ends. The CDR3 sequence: CASSPGAGQSSYEQYF. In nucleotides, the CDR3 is TGTGCCAGCAGTCCAGGGGCGGGACAGAGTTCCTACGAGCAGTACTTC.

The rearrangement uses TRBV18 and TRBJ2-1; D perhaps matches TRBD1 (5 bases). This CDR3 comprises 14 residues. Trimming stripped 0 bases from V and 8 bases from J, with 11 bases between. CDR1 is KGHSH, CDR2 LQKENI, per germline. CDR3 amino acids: CASSPPSGRDEQFF. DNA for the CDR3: TGTGCCAGCTCACCACCTTCAGGGCGAGATGAGCAGTTCTTC. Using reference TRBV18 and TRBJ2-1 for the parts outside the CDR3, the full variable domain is NAGVMQNPRHLVRRRGQEARLRCSPMKGHSHVYWYRQLPEEGLKFMVYLQKENIIDESGMPKERFSAEFPKEGPSILRIQQVVRGDSAAYFCASSPPSGRDEQFFGPGTRLTVL.

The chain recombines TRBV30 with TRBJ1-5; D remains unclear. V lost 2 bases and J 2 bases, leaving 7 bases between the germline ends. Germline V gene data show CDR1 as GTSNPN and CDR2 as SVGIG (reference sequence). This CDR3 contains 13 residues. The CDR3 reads CAWSQYGNQPQHF. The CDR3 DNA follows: TGTGCCTGGAGTCAGTATGGCAATCAGCCCCAGCATTTT. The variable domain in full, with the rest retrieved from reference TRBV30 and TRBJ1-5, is SQTIHQWPATLVQPVGSPLSLECTVEGTSNPNLYWYRQAAGRGLQLLFYSVGIGQISSEVPQNLSASRPQDRQFILSSKKLLLSDSGFYLCAWSQYGNQPQHFGDGTRLSIL.

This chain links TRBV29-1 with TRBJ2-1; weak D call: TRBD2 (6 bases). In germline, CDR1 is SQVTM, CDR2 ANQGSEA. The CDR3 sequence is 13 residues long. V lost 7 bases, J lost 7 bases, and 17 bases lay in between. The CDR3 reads CSAREPLANEQFF. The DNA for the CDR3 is TGCAGCGCCCGTGAACCGCTAGCGAATGAGCAGTTCTTC.

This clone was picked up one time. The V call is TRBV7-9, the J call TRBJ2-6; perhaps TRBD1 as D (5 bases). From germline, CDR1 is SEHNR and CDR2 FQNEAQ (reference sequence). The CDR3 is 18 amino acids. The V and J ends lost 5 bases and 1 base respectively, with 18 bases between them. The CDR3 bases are TGTGCCAGCAGCAGAACAGGATCGATTCTGTCTGGGGCCAACGTCCTGACTTTC. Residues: CASSRTGSILSGANVLTF.

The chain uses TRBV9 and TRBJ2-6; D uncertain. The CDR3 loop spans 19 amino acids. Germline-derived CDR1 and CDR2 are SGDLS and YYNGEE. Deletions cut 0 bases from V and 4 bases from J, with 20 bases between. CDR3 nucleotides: TGTGCCAGCAGCGTAGCTCTGGACCCGAAACTGACCGGGGCCAACGTCCTGACTTTC. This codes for CASSVALDPKLTGANVLTF.

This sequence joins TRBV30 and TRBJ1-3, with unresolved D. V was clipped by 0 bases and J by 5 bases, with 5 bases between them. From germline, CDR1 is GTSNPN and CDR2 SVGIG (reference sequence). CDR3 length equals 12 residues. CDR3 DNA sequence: TGTGCCTGGAGTGTAAATCGAAACACCATATATTTT. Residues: CAWSVNRNTIYF.

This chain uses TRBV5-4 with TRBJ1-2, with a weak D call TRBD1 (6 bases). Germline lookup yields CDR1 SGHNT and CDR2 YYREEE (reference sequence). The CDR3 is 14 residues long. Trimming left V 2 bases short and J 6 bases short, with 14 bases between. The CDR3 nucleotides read TGTGCCAGCAGCTTAGGACAGATCGTGGATGGCTACACCTTC. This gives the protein CASSLGQIVDGYTF.

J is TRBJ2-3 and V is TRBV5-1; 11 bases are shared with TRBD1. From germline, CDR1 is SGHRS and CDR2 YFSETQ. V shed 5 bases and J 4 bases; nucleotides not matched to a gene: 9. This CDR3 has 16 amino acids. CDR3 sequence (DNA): TGCGCCAGCAGGGAATTATGGACAGGGGGCTCAGATACGCAGTATTTT. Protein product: CASRELWTGGSDTQYF.

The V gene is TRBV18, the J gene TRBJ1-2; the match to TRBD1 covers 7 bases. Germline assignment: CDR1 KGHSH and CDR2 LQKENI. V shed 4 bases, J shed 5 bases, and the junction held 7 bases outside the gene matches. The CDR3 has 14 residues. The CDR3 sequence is CASSLTGQTYGYTF. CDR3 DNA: TGTGCCAGCTCACTGACGGGACAGACATATGGCTACACCTTC.

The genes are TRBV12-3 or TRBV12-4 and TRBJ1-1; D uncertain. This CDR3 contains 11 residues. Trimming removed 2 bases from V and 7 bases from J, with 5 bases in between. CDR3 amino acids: CASSLRLEAFF. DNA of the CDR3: TGTGCCAGCAGTTTAAGGCTTGAAGCTTTCTTT.

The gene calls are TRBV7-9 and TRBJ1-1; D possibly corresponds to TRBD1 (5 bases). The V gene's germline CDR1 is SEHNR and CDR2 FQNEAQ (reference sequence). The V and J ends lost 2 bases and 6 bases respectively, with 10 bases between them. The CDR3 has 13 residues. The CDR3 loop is CASSLSRGAEAFF. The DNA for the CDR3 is TGTGCCAGCAGCTTATCTCGGGGGGCTGAAGCTTTCTTT.

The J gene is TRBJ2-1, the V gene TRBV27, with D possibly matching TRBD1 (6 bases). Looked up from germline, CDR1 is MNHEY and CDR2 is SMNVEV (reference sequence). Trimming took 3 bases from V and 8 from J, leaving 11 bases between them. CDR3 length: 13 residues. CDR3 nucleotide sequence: TGTGCCAGCAGTTTGTACAGGGCGTATGAGCAGTTCTTC. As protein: CASSLYRAYEQFF.

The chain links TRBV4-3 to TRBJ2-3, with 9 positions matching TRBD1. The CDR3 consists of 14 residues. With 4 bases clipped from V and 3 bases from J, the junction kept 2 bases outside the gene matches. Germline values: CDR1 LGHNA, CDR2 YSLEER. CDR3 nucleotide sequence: TGCGCCAGCAGCCGGGACAGGGCGACAGATACGCAGTATTTT. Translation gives CASSRDRATDTQYF.

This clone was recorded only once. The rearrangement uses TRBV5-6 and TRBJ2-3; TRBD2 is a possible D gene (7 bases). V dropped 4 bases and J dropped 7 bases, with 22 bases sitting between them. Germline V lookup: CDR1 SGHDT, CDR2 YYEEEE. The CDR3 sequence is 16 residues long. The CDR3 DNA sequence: TGTGCCAGCAGCCCTCACACAGGGAGGGTAGTGAATACGCAGTATTTT. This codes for CASSPHTGRVVNTQYF.

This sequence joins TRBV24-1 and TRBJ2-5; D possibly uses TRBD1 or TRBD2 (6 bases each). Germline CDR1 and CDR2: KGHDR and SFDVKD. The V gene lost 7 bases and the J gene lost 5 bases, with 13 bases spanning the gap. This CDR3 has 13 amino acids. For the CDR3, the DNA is TGTGCCACCAGCGATGGGGGGCTGGAGACCCAGTACTTC. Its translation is CATSDGGLETQYF.

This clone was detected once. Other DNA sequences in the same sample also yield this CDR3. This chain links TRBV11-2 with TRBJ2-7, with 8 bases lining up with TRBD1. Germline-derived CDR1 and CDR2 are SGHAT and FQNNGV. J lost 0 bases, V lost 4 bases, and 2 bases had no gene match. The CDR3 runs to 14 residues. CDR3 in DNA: TGTGCCAGCAGCTCCGGACAGGGCTCCTACGAGCAGTACTTC. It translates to CASSSGQGSYEQYF. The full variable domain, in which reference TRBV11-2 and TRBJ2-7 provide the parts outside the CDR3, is EAGVAQSPRYKIIEKRQSVAFWCNPISGHATLYWYQQILGQGPKLLIQFQNNGVVDDSQLPKDRFSAERLKGVDSTLKIQPAKLEDSAVYLCASSSGQGSYEQYFGPGTRLTVT.

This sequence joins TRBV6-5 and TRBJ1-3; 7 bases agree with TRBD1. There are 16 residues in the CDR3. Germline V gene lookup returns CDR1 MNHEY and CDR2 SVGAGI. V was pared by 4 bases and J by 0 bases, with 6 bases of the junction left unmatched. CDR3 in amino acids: CASSFKTGSSGNTIYF. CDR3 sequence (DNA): TGTGCCAGCAGTTTTAAGACAGGGAGCTCTGGAAACACCATATATTTT.

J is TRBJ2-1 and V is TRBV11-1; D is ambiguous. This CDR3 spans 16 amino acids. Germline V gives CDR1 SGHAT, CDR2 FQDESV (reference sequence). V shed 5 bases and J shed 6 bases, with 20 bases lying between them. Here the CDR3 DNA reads TGTGCCAGCAGCCGATCAGATAGCACACCCTCCAATGAGCAGTTCTTC. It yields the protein CASSRSDSTPSNEQFF.